This TCR beta chain was sequenced for a study of blood T cell repertoires in COVID-19 (dated by TCRdb to about 2020). For context, the study as a whole: The collaborator samples originated in the United States, Italy and Spain and spanned the acute and convalescent phases of COVID-19. The material from the prospective study consisted of cDNA or gDNA derived from T cells, B-cell-depleted T cells, or PBMCs. Subjects who had been exposed to COVID-19, were actively infected with it, or had recovered from it provided the deeply sampled blood TCRbeta repertoires that made up the dataset. The repertoires were made available in a free public database intended to serve as a resource for research on the immune response to SARS-CoV-2. Samples came from the ongoing ImmuneRACE study (first 160 participants) plus 1,254 subjects from 6 global collaborators. A de-identified subject ID, COVID-19 status, age in years and sex were almost always included in the sample metadata. Where available, HLA class I and class II types were obtained from metadata supplied by the sample provider rather than from assay-based typing. Broader findings and caveats from the paper: The amount of clinical and demographic metadata varied by source and participant and was provided uncurated.

TCRbeta CDR3 regions were amplified from genomic DNA using the immunoSEQ Assay, a bias-controlled multiplex PCR. Under the source paper's analysis protocol: Nucleated cell counts per sample were estimated from amplification of reference gene primers within the assay. To quantify the absolute abundance of each unique TCRbeta CDR3 rearrangement, sequence reads were collapsed and filtered. For each sample, productive Simpson clonality was calculated by taking the square root of Simpson's diversity index across productive rearrangements. Held by TCRdb, this immuneACCESS table contains in-frame sequences only and omits some clones. Under half of the omission traces to an unresolved V gene where checked; the cause of the rest is unknown. Clonal size and the V and J genes are those of that table, whereas D and trimming came from the DNA. Here the sample has 300,000 to 400,000 clones; 85% to 90% occur a single time. Around 1% of the sample is held by the ten biggest clonotypes.

Regarding this clone: The antigen this receptor binds is unknown. Base qualities are not at hand, and no much larger clone is one base apart.

Participants in the prospective study were aged about 18 to 90 years, lived in under 30 United States geographic areas, and enrolled through a virtual design. In the prospective study, participants were assigned to cohorts based on the clinical history participants reported in a screening survey and a study questionnaire. ImmuneRACE Cohort 3 recovered participants were defined by two consecutive negative NP/OP PCR tests, healthcare professional clearance, or symptom resolution. In the prospective study, whole blood, serum and a nasopharyngeal or oropharyngeal swab were collected from each participant by mobile phlebotomists. Over an approximately 2-month period, participants in the prospective study had the option of providing additional blood draws and questionnaires. Prospective study blood samples were shipped either frozen or at room temperature before DNA extraction. The germline V gene (reference sequence) supplies CDR1 LNHNV and CDR2 YYDKDF. The germline V end is reduced by 11 bases and the J end by 4 bases; junction bases left unmatched: 21. Counted from cysteine to phenylalanine, this CDR3 has 17 amino acids. Here the CDR3 DNA is all that survives: 51 bases in frame from base 1.

Sample: PBMCs or T cells enriched from blood (not recorded which). The TCR sequence derives from a man aged 18-30 years who had recovered from COVID-19. The chain employs TRBV15 and TRBJ2-7; the central 9 bases match TRBD1. The CDR3 reads as follows: CAVPGVDTGTGFYEQYF. Read as DNA, the sequence is TGTGCCGTACCAGGGGTAGACACCGGGACAGGGTTTTACGAGCAGTACTTC.